A selection of T cell receptor beta chains follows, all from one sample in a study of blood T cells in healthy people across ages. TCRdb recomputed calls from the 5' RACE reads with MiXCR, one row per CDR3 protein. The sample lists 1.2 million to 1.5 million distinct CDR3 sequences; around 59% were seen once. Sequenced: blood. The receptors were gathered from a man aged 18 to 30 in good health. Each CDR3 is given with its conserved first and last residue.

j_gene,v_gene,CDR3aa
TRBJ2-5,TRBV20-1,CSAPPPGLQETQYF
TRBJ2-3,TRBV6-6,CASSYSGPPDTQYF
TRBJ2-7,TRBV5-1,CASSNQGADSYEQYF
TRBJ2-2,TRBV6-6,CASSYSRDRSPTGELFF
TRBJ2-7,TRBV10-3,CPISTGAYEQYF
TRBJ2-5,TRBV4-1,CASSQVQTSGETQYF
TRBJ1-4,TRBV4-3,CASSQYTRENEKLFF
TRBJ2-3,TRBV7-6,CASSLPTSGGLTDTQYF
TRBJ2-1,TRBV20-1,CSARAGAGNEQFF
TRBJ2-1,TRBV4-1,CASSHRDGDYNEQFF
TRBJ2-7,TRBV20-1,CSARVPSRYEQYF
TRBJ1-2,TRBV6-1,CASESGTESNYGYTF
TRBJ1-2,TRBV7-8,CASSFPQGKPSDYGYTF
TRBJ2-7,TRBV4-3,CASSLQTGSSYEQYF
TRBJ2-3,TRBV7-9,CASSSLPTRTDTQYF
TRBJ2-1,TRBV11-2,CASSPNTRAGASYNEQFF
TRBJ2-4,TRBV27,CASSSLPGLAGRSSKNIQYF
TRBJ2-5,TRBV11-2,CAISGPAGIFQETQYF
TRBJ2-7,TRBV13,CASSLVRSSEQYF
TRBJ2-1,TRBV7-6,CASSLGLPINNEQFF